These 31 T cell receptor beta chains share one sample of origin, sequenced in a study of blood T cell repertoires in COVID-19. TCRdb's table, derived via immunoSEQ multiplex PCR, lists solely in-frame clones and lacks some. Of about 190,000 clones in the sample, over 80% were seen once. The sequencing input was PBMCs or T cells enriched from blood (not recorded which). These receptors all come from a woman aged 25-40 years who had been exposed to COVID-19.

This chain connects TRBV4-1 to TRBJ1-2; 8 bases map to TRBD1. J gave up 7 bases and V 0 bases, and 7 bases lay outside the gene matches. Germline CDR1 and CDR2: MGHRA and YSYEKL. The CDR3 has 15 residues. DNA for the CDR3: TGCGCCAGCAGCCAAGAATCTTCACAGGGGGTTGGCTACACCTTC. This translates into CASSQESSQGVGYTF.

The chain recombines TRBV7-2 with TRBJ1-2; 10 positions agree with TRBD1. V lost 4 bases and J lost 8; bases outside the gene matches: 4. This CDR3 spans 13 amino acids. Germline V CDR1 and CDR2: SGHTA, FQGNSA. This CDR3 reads CASSSDRGRGYTF. For the CDR3, the DNA is TGTGCCAGCAGCTCTGACAGGGGGCGAGGCTACACCTTC.

The rearrangement uses TRBV3-1 (or the pseudogene TRBV3-2) and TRBJ1-4, with D possibly TRBD1 on 5 matching bases. Germline V gene data show CDR1 as LGHDT and CDR2 as YNNKEL (reference sequence). Trimming left V 1 base short and J 7 bases short, with 13 bases between. CDR3 length equals 15 residues. CDR3 in DNA: TGTGCCAGCAGCCAAGCTTGGCAGGGTATTGAAAAACTGTTTTTT. This codes for CASSQAWQGIEKLFF.

This clone was detected ten times or more. The chain has TRBV15 and TRBJ2-5; 10 bases line up with TRBD2. Germline V gives CDR1 LNHNV, CDR2 YYDKDF (reference sequence). Trimming cost V 3 bases and J 1 base; bases outside gene matches: 5. The CDR3 length is 16 residues. As DNA, the CDR3 is TGTGCCACCAGCAGTGATAGCGGGGGGCTCCAAGAGACCCAGTACTTC. Protein: CATSSDSGGLQETQYF. Full variable domain (rest looked up from reference TRBV15 and TRBJ2-5): DAMVIQNPRYQVTQFGKPVTLSCSQTLNHNVMYWYQQKSSQAPKLLFHYYDKDFNNEADTPDNFQSRRPNTSFCFLDIRSPGLGDTAMYLCATSSDSGGLQETQYFGPGTRLLVL.

The chain recombines TRBV14 with TRBJ1-1; D unclear. The CDR3 loop spans 13 amino acids. Germline V gives CDR1 SGHDN, CDR2 FVKESK. V lost 6 bases to trimming and J lost 7 bases, with 15 bases between them. CDR3 residues: CASSRTEDFEAFF. CDR3 DNA: TGTGCCAGCAGTCGGACTGAGGATTTTGAAGCTTTCTTT.

This clone was found once. The V and J genes are TRBV7-2 and TRBJ2-7; 7 bases are shared with TRBD2. Trimming at V came to 2 bases and at J to 1 base, leaving 5 bases not matched to a gene. The germline CDR1 and CDR2 sequences are SGHTA and FQGNSA. The CDR3 has 15 residues. CDR3 loop: CASSLQPSGSYEQYF. Here the CDR3 DNA reads TGTGCCAGCAGCTTACAGCCTAGCGGATCCTACGAGCAGTACTTC.

V gene TRBV2 combines with J gene TRBJ1-2; 8 bases match TRBD1. The germline CDR1 and CDR2 sequences are SNHLY and FYNNEI. The CDR3 loop spans 13 amino acids. Unmatched junction bases numbered 4, after V lost 6 bases and J lost 4 bases. This chain's CDR3 is CASSPDRAYGYTF. The CDR3 DNA sequence: TGTGCCAGCAGCCCGGACAGGGCCTATGGCTACACCTTC. Variable domain in full (rest from reference TRBV2 and TRBJ1-2): EPEVTQTPSHQVTQMGQEVILRCVPISNHLYFYWYRQILGQKVEFLVSFYNNEISEKSEIFDDQFSVERPDGSNFTLKIRSTKLEDSAMYFCASSPDRAYGYTFGSGTRLTVV.

The chain couples TRBV2 to TRBJ2-5; possibly TRBD1 for D (5 bases). This CDR3 region has 14 residues. From germline, CDR1 is SNHLY and CDR2 FYNNEI. V shed 7 bases and J shed 5 bases, with 17 bases lying between them. CDR3 sequence (DNA): TGTGCCAGCACTCGGAGCGCTAAGGGGGAGACCCAGTACTTC. Translation: CASTRSAKGETQYF.

The V and J genes are TRBV3-1 (or the pseudogene TRBV3-2) and TRBJ2-1; a possible D gene is TRBD2 (5 bases). The germline CDR1 and CDR2 sequences are LGHDT and YNNKEL (reference sequence). Trimming took 4 bases from V and 16 from J, leaving 20 bases between them. The CDR3 loop spans 13 amino acids. DNA of the CDR3: TGTGCCAGCAGCCCGACACCACTAGTGCTGGTCTTCTTC. This sequence encodes CASSPTPLVLVFF.

This rearrangement joins TRBV27 to TRBJ2-7; 7 bases agree with TRBD2. This CDR3 contains 14 residues. Germline V gene lookup returns CDR1 MNHEY and CDR2 SMNVEV (reference sequence). The V gene end was trimmed by 7 bases and the J gene end by 7 bases; junction bases not matched to a gene: 13. The CDR3 loop reads CASTPRTSPWEQYF. The DNA of the CDR3 is TGTGCCAGCACCCCTCGGACTAGTCCCTGGGAGCAGTACTTC.

The gene calls are TRBV27 and TRBJ2-2; tentatively, D is TRBD2 (6 bases). Germline V gene sequence: CDR1 MNHEY, CDR2 SMNVEV (reference sequence). This CDR3 contains 14 residues. Trimming removed 6 bases at V and 1 base at J, with 9 bases between. CDR3: CASSIGGNTGELFF. CDR3 DNA: TGTGCCAGCAGCATCGGGGGGAACACCGGGGAGCTGTTTTTT.

The V and J genes are TRBV5-1 and TRBJ1-1; D not certain. The germline V gene has CDR1 SGHRS and CDR2 YFSETQ. The CDR3 loop spans 15 amino acids. V lost 0 bases to trimming and J lost 1 base, with 10 bases between them. DNA for the CDR3: TGCGCCAGCAGCTTGGCTTATGTCGGGAACACTGAAGCTTTCTTT. Its protein product is CASSLAYVGNTEAFF.

V gene TRBV5-6 combines with J gene TRBJ2-1; TRBD1 is a possible D gene (5 bases). Deletions cut 4 bases from V and 4 bases from J, with 18 bases between. CDR3 length: 16 amino acids. From germline, CDR1 is SGHDT and CDR2 YYEEEE. As DNA, the CDR3 is TGTGCCAGCAGCCTAGACTCCCAGACAGTATACAATGAGCAGTTCTTC. Its translation is CASSLDSQTVYNEQFF. Combining the CDR3 with reference TRBV5-6 and TRBJ2-1 gives the whole variable domain DAGVTQSPTHLIKTRGQQVTLRCSPKSGHDTVSWYQQALGQGPQFIFQYYEEEERQRGNFPDRFSGHQFPNYSSELNVNALLLGDSALYLCASSLDSQTVYNEQFFGPGTRLTVL.

This chain connects TRBV5-6 to TRBJ1-1; D remains ambiguous. The CDR3 totals 11 residues. Germline lookup yields CDR1 SGHDT and CDR2 YYEEEE. The ends were cut back, 1 base at V and 8 bases at J, with 6 bases in the middle. CDR3 bases: TGTGCCAGCAGCTTGAGTGAGGAAGCTTTCTTT. Amino acid sequence: CASSLSEEAFF.

The gene calls are TRBV12-3 or TRBV12-4 and TRBJ1-4; maybe TRBD1 (5 bases). Between the trimmed V and J ends, which lost 6 bases and 7 bases, there was a span of 9 bases. This CDR3 contains 12 residues. Written as DNA, the CDR3 is TGTGCCAGCAGAGCCAGGGTTGAAAAACTGTTTTTT. It codes for CASRARVEKLFF.

This clone was seen a few times. The genes are TRBV6-5 and TRBJ2-3, with 9 bases identical to TRBD2. Germline lookup yields CDR1 MNHEY and CDR2 SVGAGI. The J segment lost 2 bases and the V segment lost 2 bases, leaving 5 bases of the junction unmatched. CDR3 size: 16 residues. CDR3 DNA: TGTGCCAGCAGTTACGAGGCGGGGGGGCCCACAGATACGCAGTATTTT. Protein sequence: CASSYEAGGPTDTQYF.

This sequence joins TRBV7-2 and TRBJ1-6; tentatively, D is TRBD1 (6 bases). The germline gives CDR1 SGHTA, CDR2 FQGNSA. V was pared by 5 bases and J by 9 bases, with 11 bases between. The CDR3 loop spans 13 amino acids. The CDR3 sequence: CASSLRQVSPLHF. CDR3 nucleotide sequence: TGTGCCAGCAGCCTTCGACAGGTTTCACCCCTCCACTTT.

The V and J genes are TRBV10-1 and TRBJ1-1, with a tentative D call TRBD1 (6 bases). The V and J ends lost 6 bases and 6 bases respectively, with 14 bases between them. Germline CDR1 is WNHNN and CDR2 is SYGVQD (reference sequence). The CDR3 totals 13 residues. DNA for the CDR3: TGCGCCAGCAGCCCTAGGCCAGGGGCTGAAGCTTTCTTT. As protein: CASSPRPGAEAFF.

The chain links TRBV28 to TRBJ1-1; D remains ambiguous. The CDR3 has 12 residues. Germline V gene lookup returns CDR1 MDHEN and CDR2 SYDVKM. V lost 3 bases and J lost 6, with 8 bases in between. CDR3 residues: CASSFAGPEAFF. DNA of the CDR3: TGTGCCAGCAGTTTCGCGGGTCCTGAAGCTTTCTTT.

This rearrangement joins TRBV9 to TRBJ2-3, with a weak D call TRBD2 (7 bases). The CDR3 runs to 15 residues. Germline V CDR1 and CDR2: SGDLS, YYNGEE. Trimming took off 6 bases at V and 2 bases at J, with 16 bases between the two ends. As DNA, the CDR3 is TGTGCCAGCACCCAAAGGGGGGGATACACAGATACGCAGTATTTT. Amino acids: CASTQRGGYTDTQYF.

This chain connects TRBV4-3 to TRBJ2-3; D unclear. This CDR3 is built from 14 residues. The germline gives CDR1 LGHNA, CDR2 YSLEER. V was pared by 1 base and J by 2 bases, with 7 bases between. The CDR3: CASSQAIPTDTQYF. The CDR3 region has the DNA TGCGCCAGCAGCCAAGCTATTCCCACAGATACGCAGTATTTT.

Only one count was recorded for this clone. The chain has TRBV7-3 and TRBJ2-1, with 9 bases matching TRBD2. Germline V gene data show CDR1 as SGHTA and CDR2 as FQGTGA. The V and J ends lost 1 base and 4 bases, in that order; junction bases with no gene match: 11. The CDR3 is 18 residues long. The CDR3 spells CASSLSPSSGGRYNEQFF. CDR3 nucleotides: TGTGCCAGCAGCTTAAGTCCCTCCAGCGGGGGGAGGTACAATGAGCAGTTCTTC.

This clone turned up a few times. The CDR3 spells CATSSRGISYEQYF. In DNA form, the CDR3 reads TGTGCCACCAGCTCCAGGGGCATCTCCTACGAGCAGTACTTC. This chain uses TRBV15 with TRBJ2-7, with a weak D call TRBD1 (6 bases). V lost 5 bases to trimming and J lost 0 bases, with 11 bases between them. CDR3 length: 14 residues. The germline gives CDR1 LNHNV, CDR2 YYDKDF (reference sequence).

This clone came up once. The genes are TRBV18 and TRBJ1-3, with no clear D. This CDR3 spans 16 amino acids. The V end was cut by 4 bases, the J end by 0 bases, with 13 bases between. Per the germline V gene, CDR1 is KGHSH and CDR2 is LQKENI. CDR3 in DNA: TGTGCCAGCTCACATCTCGACAAGAACTCTGGAAACACCATATATTTT. This sequence encodes CASSHLDKNSGNTIYF.

The CDR3 region has the DNA TGTGCCAGCAGCTTACAGCTAGCGGGGGGGAATGAGCAGTTCTTC. Translated: CASSLQLAGGNEQFF. The rearrangement links TRBV7-3 to TRBJ2-1; TRBD2 aligns across 12 bases. The ends lost 2 bases at V and 7 bases at J; junction bases unmatched: 3. This CDR3 is 15 amino acids long. Germline V CDR1 and CDR2: SGHTA, FQGTGA.

V gene TRBV28 combines with J gene TRBJ1-2; maybe TRBD1 (6 bases). Per the germline V gene, CDR1 is MDHEN and CDR2 is SYDVKM. Trimming shortened V by 6 bases and J by 5 bases, and 13 bases separated the two germline ends. This CDR3 is 13 amino acids long. The CDR3 bases are TGTGCCAGCAGGCAGGACAGCTTTTATGGCTACACCTTC. It encodes CASRQDSFYGYTF.

In this sample, this clone turned up a few times. V usage is TRBV6-5 and J usage is TRBJ1-2, with D possibly being TRBD1 (6 bases). Trimming left V 8 bases short and J 5 bases short, with 15 bases between. Looked up from germline, CDR1 is MNHEY and CDR2 is SVGAGI. This CDR3 has 13 residues. CDR3 DNA: TGTGCCAGCGGGCTCGGACAGACTTATGGCTACACCTTC. It specifies CASGLGQTYGYTF.

In regard to this clone: Within the sample, other DNA sequences also encode this same CDR3. The chain employs TRBV18 and TRBJ2-7; 8 nucleotides line up with TRBD1. V was pared by 3 bases and J by 2 bases, with 3 bases of the junction left unmatched. The germline V gene has CDR1 KGHSH and CDR2 LQKENI. The CDR3 sequence is 14 residues long. DNA for the CDR3: TGTGCCAGCTCACCGGGGACAGGCCCCTACGAGCAGTACTTC. Protein: CASSPGTGPYEQYF.

The chain uses TRBV9 and TRBJ2-3, with D hard to call. CDR1 is SGDLS, CDR2 YYNGEE, per germline. This CDR3 has 16 amino acids. The V end lost 0 bases, the J end lost 4 bases, and 15 bases lay between the germline ends. The CDR3 loop is CASSVGLMASSDTQYF. The DNA for the CDR3 is TGTGCCAGCAGCGTAGGGCTTATGGCCTCTTCAGATACGCAGTATTTT.

The chain couples TRBV4-1 to TRBJ2-7, with D possibly TRBD2 on 7 matching bases. This CDR3 comprises 17 residues. Germline V gene lookup returns CDR1 MGHRA and CDR2 YSYEKL. V gave up 1 base and J gave up 0 bases, with 16 bases separating them. CDR3 in DNA: TGCGCCAGCAGCCAAGTGTTCGGGGGGCGTAGCTCCTACGAGCAGTACTTC. It is translated as CASSQVFGGRSSYEQYF.

The rearrangement joins TRBV19 to TRBJ1-2, with 7 bases lining up with TRBD1. V lost 5 bases and J lost 0; bases outside the gene matches: 3. In germline, CDR1 is LNHDA, CDR2 SQIVND (reference sequence). The length of the CDR3 is 14 residues. Here the CDR3 reads CASSGQAANYGYTF. The CDR3 region has the DNA TGTGCCAGTAGTGGACAGGCAGCTAACTATGGCTACACCTTC.